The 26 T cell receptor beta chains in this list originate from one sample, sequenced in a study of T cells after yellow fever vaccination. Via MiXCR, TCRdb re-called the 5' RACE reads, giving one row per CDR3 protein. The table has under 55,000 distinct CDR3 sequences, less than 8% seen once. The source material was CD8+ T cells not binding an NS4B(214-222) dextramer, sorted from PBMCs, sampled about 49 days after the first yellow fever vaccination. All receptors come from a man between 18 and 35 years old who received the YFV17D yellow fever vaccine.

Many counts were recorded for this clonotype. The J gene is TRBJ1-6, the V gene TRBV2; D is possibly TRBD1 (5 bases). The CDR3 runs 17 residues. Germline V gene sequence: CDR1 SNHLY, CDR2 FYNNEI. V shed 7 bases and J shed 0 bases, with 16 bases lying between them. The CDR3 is CASKLTALTSYNSPLHF. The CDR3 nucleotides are TGTGCCAGCAAACTGACAGCCTTAACCTCCTATAATTCACCCCTCCACTTT.

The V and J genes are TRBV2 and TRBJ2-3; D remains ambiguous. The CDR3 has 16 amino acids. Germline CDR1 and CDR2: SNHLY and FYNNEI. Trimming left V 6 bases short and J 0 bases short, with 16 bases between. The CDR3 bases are TGTGCCAGCAGCCTTCTAGGTTCTCGGAGCACAGATACGCAGTATTTT. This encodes CASSLLGSRSTDTQYF.

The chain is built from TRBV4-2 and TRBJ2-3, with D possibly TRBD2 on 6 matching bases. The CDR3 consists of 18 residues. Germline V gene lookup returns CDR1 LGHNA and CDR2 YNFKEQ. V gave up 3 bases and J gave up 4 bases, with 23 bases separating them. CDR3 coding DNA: TGTGCCAGCAGCCATCCGGGACTCCTTGTCGAATCGGCAGATACGCAGTATTTT. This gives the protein CASSHPGLLVESADTQYF.

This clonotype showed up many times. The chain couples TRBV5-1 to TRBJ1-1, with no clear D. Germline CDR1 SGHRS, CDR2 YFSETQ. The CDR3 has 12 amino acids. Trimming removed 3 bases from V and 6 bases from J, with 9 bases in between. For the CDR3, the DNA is TGCGCCAGCAGCTCCGATGGGGCTGAAGCTTTCTTT. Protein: CASSSDGAEAFF.

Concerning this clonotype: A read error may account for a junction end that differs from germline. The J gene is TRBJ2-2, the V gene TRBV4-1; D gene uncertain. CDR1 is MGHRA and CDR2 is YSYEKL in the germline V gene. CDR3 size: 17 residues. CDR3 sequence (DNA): TGCGCCAGAAGCCAAGCAAAAAACGCGAGGAACACCGGGGAGCTGTTTTTT. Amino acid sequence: CARSQAKNARNTGELFF.

The CDR3 spells CASSLLPPPDTQYF. CDR3 nucleotides: TGTGCCAGCAGCTTACTACCCCCCCCAGATACGCAGTATTTT. The chain has TRBV7-2 and TRBJ2-3; D remains unclear. From germline, CDR1 is SGHTA and CDR2 FQGNSA. The CDR3 totals 14 residues. V lost 2 bases and J lost 4, with 10 bases in between.

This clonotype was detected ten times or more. CDR3 sequence: CASSLGPGELFF. CDR3 sequence (DNA): TGCGCCAGCAGTCTAGGTCCCGGGGAGCTGTTTTTT. The chain employs TRBV23-1 and TRBJ2-2; no definite D call. TRBV23-1 is an ORF, with its function uncertain. The CDR3 covers 12 residues. The V and J ends lost 4 bases and 6 bases respectively, with 6 bases between them.

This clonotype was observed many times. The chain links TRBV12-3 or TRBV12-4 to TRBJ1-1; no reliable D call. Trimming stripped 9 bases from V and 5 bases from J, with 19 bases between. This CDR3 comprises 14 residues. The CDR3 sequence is CASCLTPGETEAFF. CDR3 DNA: TGTGCCAGTTGTCTAACCCCGGGCGAGACTGAAGCTTTCTTT.

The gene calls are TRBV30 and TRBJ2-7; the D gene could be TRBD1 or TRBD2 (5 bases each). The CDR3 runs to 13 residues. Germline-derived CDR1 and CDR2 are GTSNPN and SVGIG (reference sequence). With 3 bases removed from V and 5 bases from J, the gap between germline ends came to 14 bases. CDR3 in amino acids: CAWSGDVGNEQYF. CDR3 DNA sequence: TGTGCCTGGAGCGGGGACGTAGGAAACGAGCAGTACTTC. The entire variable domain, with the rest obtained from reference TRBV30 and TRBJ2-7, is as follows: SQTIHQWPATLVQPVGSPLSLECTVEGTSNPNLYWYRQAAGRGLQLLFYSVGIGQISSEVPQNLSASRPQDRQFILSSKKLLLSDSGFYLCAWSGDVGNEQYFGPGTRLTVT.

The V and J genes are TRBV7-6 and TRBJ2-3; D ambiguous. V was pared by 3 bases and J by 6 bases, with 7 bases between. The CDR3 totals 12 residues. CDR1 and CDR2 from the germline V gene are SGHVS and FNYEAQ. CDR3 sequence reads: CASSFADDTQYF. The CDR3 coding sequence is TGTGCCAGCAGCTTTGCAGACGATACGCAGTATTTT.

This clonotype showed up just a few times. CDR3 region: CASSYGRLSQEAFF. CDR3 nucleotides: TGTGCCAGCAGTTATGGGAGGCTATCCCAGGAAGCTTTCTTT. The chain has TRBV6-2 or TRBV6-3 and TRBJ1-1; no clear D. In germline, CDR1 is MNHEY, CDR2 SVGEGT. The CDR3 spans 14 residues. The V end lost 3 bases, the J end lost 8 bases, and 16 bases lay between the germline ends.

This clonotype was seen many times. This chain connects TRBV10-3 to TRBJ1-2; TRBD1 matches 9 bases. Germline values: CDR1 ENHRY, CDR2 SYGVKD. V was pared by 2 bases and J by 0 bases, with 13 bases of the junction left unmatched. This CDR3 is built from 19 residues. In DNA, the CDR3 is TGTGCCATCAGTGAGGTGACAGGGGGACTACCTTCCGCTAACTATGGCTACACCTTC. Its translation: CAISEVTGGLPSANYGYTF.

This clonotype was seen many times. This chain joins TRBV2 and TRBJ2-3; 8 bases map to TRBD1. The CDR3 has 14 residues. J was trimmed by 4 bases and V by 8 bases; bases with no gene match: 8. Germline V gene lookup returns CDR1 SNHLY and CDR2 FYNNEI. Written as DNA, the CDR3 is TGTGCCAGCGGCGACAGGGGTCAGGCAGATACGCAGTATTTT. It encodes CASGDRGQADTQYF.

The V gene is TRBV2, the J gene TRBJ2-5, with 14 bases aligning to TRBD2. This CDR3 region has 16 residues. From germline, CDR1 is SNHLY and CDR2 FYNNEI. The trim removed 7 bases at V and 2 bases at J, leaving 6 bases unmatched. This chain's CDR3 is CASKTSGGARQETQYF. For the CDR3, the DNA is TGTGCCAGCAAGACTAGCGGGGGGGCAAGACAAGAGACCCAGTACTTC.

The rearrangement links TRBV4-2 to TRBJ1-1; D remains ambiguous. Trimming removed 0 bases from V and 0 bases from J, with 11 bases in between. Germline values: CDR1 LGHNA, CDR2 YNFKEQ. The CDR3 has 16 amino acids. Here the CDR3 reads CASSQDLAALNTEAFF. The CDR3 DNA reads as TGTGCCAGCAGCCAAGATTTGGCAGCCCTGAACACTGAAGCTTTCTTT.

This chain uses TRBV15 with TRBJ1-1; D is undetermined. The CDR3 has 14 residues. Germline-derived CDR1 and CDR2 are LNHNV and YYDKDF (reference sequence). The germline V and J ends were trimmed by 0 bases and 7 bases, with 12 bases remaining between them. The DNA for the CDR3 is TGTGCCACCAGCAGAGATCTCGGCGGAGGTGAAGCTTTCTTT. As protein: CATSRDLGGGEAFF.

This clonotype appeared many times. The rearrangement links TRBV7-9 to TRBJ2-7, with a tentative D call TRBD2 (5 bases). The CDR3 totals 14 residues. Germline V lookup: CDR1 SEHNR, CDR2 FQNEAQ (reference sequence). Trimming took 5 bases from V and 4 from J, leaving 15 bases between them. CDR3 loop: CASSRGRGSYEQYV. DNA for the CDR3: TGTGCCAGCAGCCGAGGGAGAGGGTCTTACGAGCAGTACGTC.

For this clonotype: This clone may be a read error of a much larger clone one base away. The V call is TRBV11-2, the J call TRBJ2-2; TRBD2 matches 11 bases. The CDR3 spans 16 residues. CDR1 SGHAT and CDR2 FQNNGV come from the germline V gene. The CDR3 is CDSSLAGLAETGELFF. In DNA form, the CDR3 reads TGTGACAGCAGCTTGGCGGGACTAGCGGAGACCGGGGAGCTGTTTTTT.

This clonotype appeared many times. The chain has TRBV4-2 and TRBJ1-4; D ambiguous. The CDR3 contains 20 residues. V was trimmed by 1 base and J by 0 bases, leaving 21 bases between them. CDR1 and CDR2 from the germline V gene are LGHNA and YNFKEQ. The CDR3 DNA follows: TGTGCCAGCAGCCAAGTTGTACAGCTTCAATTAGTTGCAACTAATGAAAAACTGTTTTTT. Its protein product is CASSQVVQLQLVATNEKLFF.

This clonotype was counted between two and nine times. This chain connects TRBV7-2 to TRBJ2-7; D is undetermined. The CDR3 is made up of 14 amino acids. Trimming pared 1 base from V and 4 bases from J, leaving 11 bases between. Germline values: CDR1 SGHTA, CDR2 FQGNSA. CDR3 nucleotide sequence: TGTGCCAGCAGCTTAGGTCGGAATACGTACGAGCAGTACGTC. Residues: CASSLGRNTYEQYV.

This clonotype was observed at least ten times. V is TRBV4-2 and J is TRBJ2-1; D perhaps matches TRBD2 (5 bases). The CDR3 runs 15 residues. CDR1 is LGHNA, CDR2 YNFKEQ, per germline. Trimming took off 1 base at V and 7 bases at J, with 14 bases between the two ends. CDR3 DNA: TGTGCCAGCAGCCAAGCGTCGGCGGGTAAGAATGAGCAGTTCTTC. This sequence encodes CASSQASAGKNEQFF.

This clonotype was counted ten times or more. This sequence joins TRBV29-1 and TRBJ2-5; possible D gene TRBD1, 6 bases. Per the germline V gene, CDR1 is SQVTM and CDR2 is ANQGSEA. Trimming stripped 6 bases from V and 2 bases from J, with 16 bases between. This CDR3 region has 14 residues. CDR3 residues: CSVVRAGDQETQYF. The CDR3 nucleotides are TGCAGCGTCGTACGGGCAGGGGATCAAGAGACCCAGTACTTC.

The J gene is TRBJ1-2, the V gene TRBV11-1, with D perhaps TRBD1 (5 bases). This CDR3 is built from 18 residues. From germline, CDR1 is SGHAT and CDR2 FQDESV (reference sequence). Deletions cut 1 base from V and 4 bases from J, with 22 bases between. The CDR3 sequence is CASSLESVGDGTSYGYTF. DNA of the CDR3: TGTGCCAGCAGCTTAGAATCTGTAGGGGACGGCACGAGCTATGGCTACACCTTC.

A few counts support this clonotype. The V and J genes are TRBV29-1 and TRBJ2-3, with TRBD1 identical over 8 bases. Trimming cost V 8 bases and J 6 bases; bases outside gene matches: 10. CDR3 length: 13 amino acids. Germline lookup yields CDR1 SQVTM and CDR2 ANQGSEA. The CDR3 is CSLRTGPVDTQYF. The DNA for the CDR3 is TGCAGCCTTCGGACAGGGCCCGTGGATACGCAGTATTTT.

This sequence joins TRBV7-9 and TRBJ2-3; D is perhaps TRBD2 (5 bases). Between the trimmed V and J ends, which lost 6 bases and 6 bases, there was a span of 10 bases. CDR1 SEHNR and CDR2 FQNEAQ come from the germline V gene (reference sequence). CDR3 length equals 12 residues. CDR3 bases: TGTGCCAGCAGGTCCGGGGTGGATACGCAGTATTTT. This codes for CASRSGVDTQYF.

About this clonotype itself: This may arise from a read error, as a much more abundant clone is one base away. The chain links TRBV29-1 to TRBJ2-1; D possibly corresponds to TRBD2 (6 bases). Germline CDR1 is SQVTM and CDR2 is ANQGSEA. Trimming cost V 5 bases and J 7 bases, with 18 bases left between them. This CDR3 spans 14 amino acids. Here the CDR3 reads CSVIATSGYNEQFF. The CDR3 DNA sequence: TGCAGCGTTATTGCGACTAGTGGTTATAATGAGCAGTTCTTC.